These 18 T cell receptor beta chains were sequenced from one sample in a study of shared clonotypes between healthy human individuals. TCRdb's table, derived via immunoSEQ multiplex PCR, lists solely in-frame clones and lacks some. The table shows some 480,000 clones, with around 79% occurring only once. The sample consisted of PBMCs. The receptor set was obtained from a middle-aged woman in good health. Some clones in this sample may be carry-over from other donors' samples.

The chain has TRBV18 and TRBJ1-1, with 11 nucleotides matching TRBD1. Trimming at V came to 4 bases and at J to 2 bases, leaving 3 bases not matched to a gene. This CDR3 contains 15 residues. Germline-derived CDR1 and CDR2 are KGHSH and LQKENI. CDR3: CASSQGTGGNTEAFF. The CDR3 DNA follows: TGTGCCAGCTCACAGGGGACAGGGGGAAACACTGAAGCTTTCTTT.

J is TRBJ2-7 and V is TRBV10-3; TRBD2 is a possible D gene (6 bases). V was trimmed by 4 bases and J by 3 bases, leaving 13 bases between them. Germline CDR1 reads ENHRY; CDR2 reads SYGVKD. The CDR3 contains 14 residues. CDR3 sequence: CAISGGGKGYEQYF. DNA for the CDR3: TGTGCCATCAGTGGGGGCGGGAAGGGCTACGAGCAGTACTTC.

In this sample, this clone turned up once. The rearrangement joins TRBV20-1 to TRBJ2-7, with D uncertain. Trimming stripped 3 bases from V and 3 bases from J, with 6 bases between. The CDR3 has 11 amino acids. The V gene's germline CDR1 is DFQATT and CDR2 SNEGSKA (reference sequence). The CDR3 reads CSASRDYEQYF. CDR3 nucleotide sequence: TGCAGTGCTAGTCGAGACTACGAGCAGTACTTC.

In its sample, this clone was seen a few times. V is TRBV19 and J is TRBJ1-5; no clear D gene. From germline, CDR1 is LNHDA and CDR2 SQIVND (reference sequence). This CDR3 has 14 amino acids. The V end lost 1 base, the J end lost 5 bases, and 9 bases lay between the germline ends. The DNA for the CDR3 is TGTGCCAGTAGTATAGGGGCCGAGTATCAGCCCCAGCATTTT. Its translation is CASSIGAEYQPQHF.

Regarding this clone: Other nucleotide sequences in the sample specify the same CDR3. The gene calls are TRBV18 and TRBJ2-7, with 13 bases identical to TRBD2. The CDR3 has 14 amino acids. V was pared by 6 bases and J by 5 bases, with 4 bases of the junction left unmatched. From germline, CDR1 is KGHSH and CDR2 LQKENI. The CDR3 here is CASSPTSGRNEQYF. CDR3 nucleotide sequence: TGTGCCAGCTCCCCGACTAGCGGGAGGAACGAGCAGTACTTC.

The rearrangement uses TRBV7-6 and TRBJ2-7; no clear D gene. Between the trimmed V and J ends, which lost 2 bases and 5 bases, there was a span of 4 bases. Germline values: CDR1 SGHVS, CDR2 FNYEAQ. The CDR3 totals 11 residues. The CDR3 loop reads CASSLKHEQYF. The CDR3 DNA reads TGTGCCAGCAGCTTAAAACACGAGCAGTACTTC.

J is TRBJ2-1 and V is TRBV2, with D uncertain. The CDR3 has 15 residues. Trimming pared 6 bases from V and 4 bases from J, leaving 16 bases between. Germline CDR1 is SNHLY and CDR2 is FYNNEI. The CDR3: CASSVEHSTYNEQFF. The CDR3 nucleotides read TGTGCCAGCAGCGTTGAGCACAGCACATACAATGAGCAGTTCTTC.

V is TRBV6-4 and J is TRBJ2-3; no definite D call. CDR1 and CDR2 (germline): MRHNA, SNTAGT. The CDR3 contains 14 residues. V shed 0 bases and J shed 5 bases, with 9 bases lying between them. The CDR3 protein is CASSDSRLGDTQYF. The CDR3 nucleotides read TGTGCCAGCAGTGACTCCAGGCTGGGAGATACGCAGTATTTT.

The chain links TRBV6-6 to TRBJ1-5; tentatively, D is TRBD1 (5 bases). The CDR3 covers 14 residues. Germline CDR1 reads MNHNY; CDR2 reads SVGAGI (reference sequence). The V end was cut by 2 bases, the J end by 4 bases, with 9 bases between. CDR3 residues: CASSYDRTNQPQHF. The CDR3 region has the DNA TGTGCCAGCAGTTACGACAGAACAAATCAGCCCCAGCATTTT.

The J gene is TRBJ2-5, the V gene TRBV18; D might be TRBD1 (6 bases). The CDR3 length is 15 residues. The V gene's germline CDR1 is KGHSH and CDR2 LQKENI. V lost 4 bases to trimming and J lost 3 bases, with 15 bases between them. The chain's CDR3 is CASSLAGAGEETQYF. DNA of the CDR3: TGTGCCAGCTCACTCGCAGGGGCCGGAGAAGAGACCCAGTACTTC.

In this sample, this clone turned up once. V gene TRBV6-1 combines with J gene TRBJ1-1; TRBD1 is a possible D gene (6 bases). Trimming removed 4 bases from V and 0 bases from J, with 15 bases in between. Per the germline V gene, CDR1 is MNHNS and CDR2 is SASEGT. This CDR3 comprises 16 residues. CDR3 coding DNA: TGTGCCAGCAGTGCGATTAGGGGGGCCCTGAACACTGAAGCTTTCTTT. Its translation is CASSAIRGALNTEAFF.

The chain links TRBV18 to TRBJ1-3, with 8 bases matching TRBD1. The J segment lost 0 bases and the V segment lost 1 base, leaving 8 bases of the junction unmatched. The CDR3 is 18 residues long. In germline, CDR1 is KGHSH, CDR2 LQKENI. The chain's CDR3 is CASSPQGQAASSGNTIYF. The CDR3 nucleotides read TGTGCCAGCTCACCACAGGGACAGGCGGCCTCCTCTGGAAACACCATATATTTT.

The chain recombines TRBV2 with TRBJ2-3; no reliable D call. Germline V gene data show CDR1 as SNHLY and CDR2 as FYNNEI. Deletions cut 7 bases from V and 3 bases from J, with 20 bases between. The CDR3 is made up of 16 amino acids. The CDR3 DNA sequence: TGTGCCAGCACCCTGGACCGTATGAGTGCGACAGATACGCAGTATTTT. This gives the protein CASTLDRMSATDTQYF.

The V call is TRBV7-2, the J call TRBJ2-7; TRBD2 matches 12 bases. This CDR3 has 15 amino acids. Looked up from germline, CDR1 is SGHTA and CDR2 is FQGNSA. Trimming took 4 bases from V and 3 from J; bases not matched to a gene: 4. CDR3 protein: CASSSTSGGVYEQYF. The DNA for the CDR3 is TGTGCCAGCAGCTCGACTAGCGGGGGTGTCTACGAGCAGTACTTC.

The rearrangement uses TRBV27 and TRBJ1-5; the D gene is possibly TRBD1 (5 bases). Trimming removed 8 bases from V and 2 bases from J, with 16 bases in between. The CDR3 runs 15 residues. Germline V gives CDR1 MNHEY, CDR2 SMNVEV (reference sequence). This chain's CDR3 is CASAKSQGRNQPQHF. As DNA, the CDR3 is TGTGCCAGCGCGAAATCTCAGGGTCGCAATCAGCCCCAGCATTTT.

CDR3 sequence reads: CASSLGAGFTYEQYF. The CDR3 DNA follows: TGTGCCAGCAGCTTAGGCGCGGGCTTCACCTACGAGCAGTACTTC. This chain links TRBV7-2 with TRBJ2-7, with D perhaps TRBD2 (5 bases). Germline CDR1 reads SGHTA; CDR2 reads FQGNSA. CDR3 length: 15 amino acids. The V and J ends lost 1 base and 2 bases respectively, with 12 bases between them.

The J gene is TRBJ1-2, the V gene TRBV28; D is ambiguous. The CDR3 sequence is 13 residues long. Between the trimmed V and J ends, which lost 5 bases and 0 bases, there was a span of 7 bases. Germline V gene lookup returns CDR1 MDHEN and CDR2 SYDVKM. CDR3 coding DNA: TGTGCCAGCAGTCCGACGGCTAACTATGGCTACACCTTC. Translating gives CASSPTANYGYTF.

J is TRBJ2-7 and V is TRBV6-1, with 11 positions matching TRBD1. Germline V gene data show CDR1 as MNHNS and CDR2 as SASEGT. After removal of 1 base from V and 4 bases from J, the junction contained 3 bases not matched to a gene. CDR3 length: 15 amino acids. CDR3 sequence (DNA): TGTGCCAGCAGTGAAGGGACAGGGGGCGCGTACGAGCAGTACTTC. Residues: CASSEGTGGAYEQYF.